The 21 T cell receptor beta chains below were found in one sample sequenced in a study of human T cells and chemical hapten exposure. TCRdb itself ran the RACE reads through MiXCR, one entry per CDR3 protein. Of roughly 84,000 distinct CDR3 sequences listed, 10% are singletons. Stated time point: patch test 2, 6 weeks after DPC sensitization. Treatment here: therapeutic diphenylcyclopropenone sensitization with weekly scalp DPC. The input for sequencing was whole blood, taken in connection with sensitization to the hapten diphenylcyclopropenone (DPC). Receptors originate from a woman aged 45 to 65 with alopecia areata. Some clones in this sample may be carry-over from other donors' samples.

This chain links TRBV27 with TRBJ2-1; D is possibly TRBD2 (6 bases). V lost 5 bases and J 9 bases, leaving 17 bases between the germline ends. This CDR3 comprises 14 residues. The germline CDR1 and CDR2 sequences are MNHEY and SMNVEV (reference sequence). The CDR3: CASSPDLTSFEQFF. CDR3 nucleotide sequence: TGTGCCAGCAGTCCCGACCTAACTAGCTTTGAGCAGTTCTTC.

This clonotype turned up a few times. The chain has TRBV7-8 and TRBJ1-5, with D unclear. V dropped 1 base and J dropped 7 bases, with 11 bases sitting between them. CDR1 is SGHVS and CDR2 is FQNEAQ in the germline V gene. The CDR3 consists of 14 residues. CDR3 protein: CASSLEGRGQPQHF. DNA of the CDR3: TGTGCCAGCAGCTTAGAAGGAAGAGGGCAGCCCCAGCATTTT. Supplemented by reference TRBV7-8 and TRBJ1-5, the full variable domain reads GAGVSQSPRYKVAKRGQDVALRCDPISGHVSLFWYQQALGQGPEFLTYFQNEAQLDKSGLPSDRFFAERPEGSVSTLKIQRTQQEDSAVYLCASSLEGRGQPQHFGDGTRLSIL.

The chain has TRBV3-1 and TRBJ2-7; 9 nucleotides agree with TRBD2. CDR1 and CDR2 (germline): LGHDT, YNNKEL (reference sequence). This CDR3 is built from 16 residues. V dropped 4 bases and J dropped 4; count of bases not matched to a gene: 11. The CDR3, as DNA: TGTGCCAGCAGCCCCTTAGGCGGGAGGGGACCGTACGAGCAGTACTTC. Protein product: CASSPLGGRGPYEQYF.

This clonotype came up a few times. The chain joins TRBV5-1 to TRBJ2-7, with TRBD1 matching 8 bases. The CDR3 spans 15 residues. V shed 4 bases and J 3 bases; nucleotides not matched to a gene: 9. Germline V gene data show CDR1 as SGHRS and CDR2 as YFSETQ. The CDR3 sequence is CASSPLGTGFYEQYF. DNA of the CDR3: TGCGCCAGCAGCCCCTTGGGGACAGGTTTCTACGAGCAGTACTTC.

The sample holds a few counts of this clonotype. The rearrangement links TRBV4-3 to TRBJ2-4; 9 bases are shared with TRBD2. The germline CDR1 and CDR2 sequences are LGHNA and YSLEER. The CDR3 is made up of 19 amino acids. J lost 4 bases, V lost 3 bases, and 16 bases had no gene match. CDR3 sequence reads: CASSHSISGGSGLKNIQYF. DNA for the CDR3: TGCGCCAGCAGCCACTCGATTAGCGGGGGCAGCGGGCTTAAAAACATTCAGTACTTC.

This clonotype was seen at least ten times. V usage is TRBV12-3 or TRBV12-4 and J usage is TRBJ1-1; D not resolved. This CDR3 has 13 amino acids. V was cut by 8 bases and J by 4 bases, with 14 bases left in between. CDR3 in amino acids: CASGSMSGTEAFF. The CDR3 region has the DNA TGTGCCAGCGGGAGTATGAGTGGCACTGAAGCTTTCTTT.

This clonotype has just a few counts. The chain links TRBV7-9 to TRBJ2-3, with D possibly being TRBD1 (6 bases). Germline V gene lookup returns CDR1 SEHNR and CDR2 FQNEAQ (reference sequence). The CDR3 length is 15 residues. The germline V and J ends were trimmed by 4 bases and 6 bases, with 17 bases remaining between them. CDR3 sequence (DNA): TGTGCCAGCAGCTCCTACGACAGGCTGGGGGATACGCAGTATTTT. It encodes CASSSYDRLGDTQYF.

In this sample, this clonotype turned up a few times. The rearrangement joins TRBV9 to TRBJ1-1; a weak D match, TRBD1 (5 bases). Per the germline V gene, CDR1 is SGDLS and CDR2 is YYNGEE. Deletions cut 5 bases from V and 4 bases from J, with 21 bases between. CDR3 length: 16 residues. The chain's CDR3 is CASSPIGQGRVTEAFF. For the CDR3, the DNA is TGTGCCAGCAGTCCAATCGGGCAGGGAAGGGTCACTGAAGCTTTCTTT.

This clonotype has only a few counts. The chain is built from TRBV11-2 and TRBJ2-7; 10 bases map to TRBD1. The CDR3 covers 14 residues. Trimming at V came to 8 bases and at J to 6 bases, leaving 10 bases not matched to a gene. Germline loops: CDR1 SGHAT, CDR2 FQNNGV. CDR3 coding DNA: TGTGCCAGCTTGCGGGACAGGGGCCTCTCCGAGCAGTACTTC. Translated, it gives CASLRDRGLSEQYF.

The rearrangement uses TRBV20-1 and TRBJ1-1, with D tentatively TRBD1 (6 bases). Germline loops: CDR1 DFQATT, CDR2 SNEGSKA (reference sequence). CDR3 size: 13 residues. V shed 3 bases and J shed 0 bases, with 8 bases lying between them. The CDR3 here is CSASYRVNTEAFF. As DNA, the CDR3 is TGCAGTGCTAGTTACAGGGTGAACACTGAAGCTTTCTTT.

This clonotype was detected ten times or more. The chain joins TRBV18 to TRBJ1-5; tentatively, D is TRBD1 (6 bases). The V and J ends lost 6 bases and 5 bases respectively, with 20 bases between them. Germline V gene data show CDR1 as KGHSH and CDR2 as LQKENI. This CDR3 contains 16 residues. CDR3 protein: CASSPNADNRDQPQHF. CDR3 DNA: TGTGCCAGCTCTCCCAACGCCGATAACAGGGATCAGCCCCAGCATTTT.

V usage is TRBV7-2 and J usage is TRBJ2-1; 8 positions agree with TRBD2. The CDR3 has 17 amino acids. With V trimmed by 5 bases and J by 5 bases, 14 bases remained unmatched. CDR1 and CDR2 from the germline V gene are SGHTA and FQGNSA. This CDR3 is CASSLLSPRGGNNEQFF. The CDR3 region has the DNA TGTGCCAGCAGCCTCCTCTCCCCCCGGGGGGGAAACAATGAGCAGTTCTTC.

In this sample, this clonotype turned up a few times. This chain links TRBV5-6 with TRBJ2-3; D is ambiguous. The CDR3 sequence is 18 residues long. The V gene's germline CDR1 is SGHDT and CDR2 YYEEEE. Trimming took off 2 bases at V and 2 bases at J, with 21 bases between the two ends. For the CDR3, the DNA is TGTGCCAGCAGCTTCCCATCAGGACCCCAATCCCACACAGATACGCAGTATTTT. Translation: CASSFPSGPQSHTDTQYF. Full variable domain (remainder filled in from reference TRBV5-6 and TRBJ2-3): DAGVTQSPTHLIKTRGQQVTLRCSPKSGHDTVSWYQQALGQGPQFIFQYYEEEERQRGNFPDRFSGHQFPNYSSELNVNALLLGDSALYLCASSFPSGPQSHTDTQYFGPGTRLTVL.

This clonotype was detected ten times or more. The genes are TRBV5-4 and TRBJ2-7; 8 nucleotides align to TRBD1. V lost 3 bases to trimming and J lost 2 bases; unmatched junction nucleotides: 4. CDR3 length equals 14 residues. CDR1 and CDR2 (germline): SGHNT, YYREEE (reference sequence). CDR3 region: CASSYTGGAYEQYF. CDR3 nucleotides: TGTGCCAGCAGCTACACAGGGGGTGCCTACGAGCAGTACTTC.

This clonotype was recorded at least ten times. V gene TRBV29-1 combines with J gene TRBJ1-2; perhaps TRBD1 as D (6 bases). The CDR3 covers 13 residues. V was pared by 7 bases and J by 6 bases, with 18 bases between. From germline, CDR1 is SQVTM and CDR2 ANQGSEA. This CDR3 reads CSGAPGQGDGYTF. CDR3 nucleotide sequence: TGCAGCGGTGCACCGGGACAAGGGGATGGCTACACCTTC.

This clonotype occurred a few times. The rearrangement uses TRBV5-1 and TRBJ2-5; no definite D call. Germline V gene lookup returns CDR1 SGHRS and CDR2 YFSETQ. Trimming removed 1 base from V and 0 bases from J, with 7 bases in between. This CDR3 is built from 14 residues. The CDR3 is CASSLLANQETQYF. In nucleotides, the CDR3 is TGCGCCAGCAGCTTGTTAGCTAACCAAGAGACCCAGTACTTC.

This clonotype was seen only a few times. The chain employs TRBV2 and TRBJ2-6; D gene uncertain. Trimming shortened V by 6 bases and J by 1 base, and 4 bases separated the two germline ends. CDR3 length equals 13 residues. The germline V gene has CDR1 SNHLY and CDR2 FYNNEI. CDR3: CASRESGANVLTF. In nucleotides, the CDR3 is TGTGCCAGCAGGGAATCTGGGGCCAACGTCCTGACTTTC.

This clonotype was observed a handful of times. The V and J genes are TRBV20-1 and TRBJ2-7; 14 bases are a match to TRBD2. CDR1 is DFQATT, CDR2 SNEGSKA, per germline (reference sequence). The CDR3 spans 13 residues. Germline trimming cut 5 bases from V and 6 bases from J; bases unmatched to any gene: 3. The CDR3 sequence is CSAGTSGSREQYF. The CDR3 DNA reads as TGCAGTGCTGGGACTAGCGGGAGTCGCGAGCAGTACTTC.

This clonotype was counted many times. CDR3 protein: CATSSGFDGTGSQPQHF. In DNA form, the CDR3 reads TGTGCCACCAGCAGCGGATTCGACGGGACAGGGTCACAGCCCCAGCATTTT. The chain uses TRBV15 and TRBJ1-5; 9 nucleotides line up with TRBD1. CDR3 size: 17 residues. The V and J ends lost 3 bases and 7 bases, in that order; junction bases with no gene match: 13. The germline gives CDR1 LNHNV, CDR2 YYDKDF (reference sequence).

This chain joins TRBV18 and TRBJ2-7; TRBD1 matches 9 bases. The J segment lost 2 bases and the V segment lost 3 bases, leaving 8 bases of the junction unmatched. The CDR3 sequence is 16 residues long. The germline V gene encodes CDR1 KGHSH and CDR2 LQKENI. In nucleotides, the CDR3 is TGTGCCAGCTCACCGCGAACAGGGGGCACCGCCTACGAGCAGTACTTC. This translates into CASSPRTGGTAYEQYF.

This clonotype was detected many times. This chain connects TRBV9 to TRBJ2-1; D is ambiguous. Trimming removed 5 bases at V and 8 bases at J, with 17 bases between. The length of the CDR3 is 14 residues. CDR1 SGDLS and CDR2 YYNGEE come from the germline V gene. CDR3 nucleotides: TGTGCCAGCAGAGCGAACTCCGTCCCCTATGAGCAGTTCTTC. This gives the protein CASRANSVPYEQFF.